What follows are 21 T cell receptor beta chains derived from one specimen sequenced in a study of regulatory T cells in long-lasting Graves disease. Time point meaning: newly diagnosed GD, antithyroid drugs for less than 3 months. PBMC-extracted RNA yielded the TCR library. Libraries of TCR beta came from iRepertoire HTBI primers plus Arm-PCR of CDR3 regions. TCRdb ran MiXCR on the multiplex PCR reads and lists one entry per CDR3 protein. This table has a few hundred thousand distinct CDR3 sequences, 15% to 20% appearing once. The input for sequencing was peripheral blood mononuclear cells (PBMCs), taken at new diagnosis, from a patient treated with antithyroid drugs. The receptor source for this set is a female donor with Graves disease.

A word on this clonotype: A much larger clone is a single base away; this may be a read error. The V call is TRBV6-2 or TRBV6-3, the J call TRBJ1-3, with 8 nucleotides matching TRBD1. This CDR3 is built from 15 residues. Germline V gene data show CDR1 as MNHEY and CDR2 as SVGEGT. The CDR3 spells CASRSGGGSGNTIHF. The CDR3, as DNA: TGTGCCAGCAGGTCAGGGGGCGGCTCTGGAAACACCATACATTTT.

This clonotype has ten or more counts. This chain connects TRBV30 to TRBJ2-7; 9 bases are a match to TRBD2. Trimming took 2 bases from V and 4 from J; bases not matched to a gene: 12. This CDR3 region has 16 residues. The germline CDR1 and CDR2 sequences are GTSNPN and SVGIG (reference sequence). CDR3 sequence reads: CAWSLPWRRGGYEQYF. CDR3 DNA sequence: TGTGCCTGGAGTCTCCCGTGGCGGCGGGGGGGATACGAGCAGTACTTC.

This clonotype was detected only once. A far larger clone differs by one base, so this is likely a read error. The rearrangement joins TRBV28 to TRBJ2-2; 9 bases agree with TRBD2. The CDR3 is 15 residues long. The V and J ends lost 2 bases and 5 bases, in that order; junction bases with no gene match: 3. The germline CDR1 and CDR2 sequences are MDHEN and SYDVKM. Here the CDR3 reads CASSLAGGKTGELFF. DNA for the CDR3: TGTGCCAGCAGTTTAGCGGGAGGGAAAACCGGGGAGCTGTTTTTT.

The chain recombines TRBV10-3 with TRBJ1-1; TRBD1 matches at 7 bases. The trim removed 5 bases at V and 1 base at J, leaving 10 bases unmatched. The CDR3 sequence is 16 residues long. Germline V CDR1 and CDR2: ENHRY, SYGVKD. The CDR3 loop reads CAISTGAGGGNTEAFF. CDR3 sequence (DNA): TGTGCCATCAGTACCGGAGCAGGGGGGGGGAACACTGAAGCTTTCTTT.

This clonotype was observed many times. The V and J genes are TRBV3-1 and TRBJ1-1, with 10 bases that match TRBD1. The trim removed 4 bases at V and 5 bases at J, leaving 10 bases unmatched. The length of the CDR3 is 16 residues. Germline values: CDR1 LGHDT, CDR2 YNNKEL (reference sequence). CDR3 sequence: CASSLGTGATGTEAFF. As DNA, the CDR3 is TGTGCCAGCAGCCTTGGGACAGGGGCTACCGGGACTGAAGCTTTCTTT.

V and J are TRBV6-2 or TRBV6-3 and TRBJ1-4; D gene uncertain. Germline loops: CDR1 MNHEY, CDR2 SVGEGT. Trimming left V 4 bases short and J 6 bases short, with 6 bases between. This CDR3 contains 12 residues. CDR3 in DNA: TGTGCCAGCAGTTGGGGATATGAAAAACTGTTTTTT. It encodes CASSWGYEKLFF.

This clonotype showed up many times. This rearrangement joins TRBV9 to TRBJ2-2; D is undetermined. The CDR3 totals 12 residues. V lost 0 bases, J lost 4 bases, and 1 base lay in between. Germline V gives CDR1 SGDLS, CDR2 YYNGEE. CDR3: CASSVGTGELFF. The CDR3 nucleotides read TGTGCCAGCAGCGTAGGCACCGGGGAGCTGTTTTTT. The whole variable domain, filled in from reference TRBV9 and TRBJ2-2, reads DSGVTQTPKHLITATGQRVTLRCSPRSGDLSVYWYQQSLDQGLQFLIQYYNGEERAKGNILERFSAQQFPDLHSELNLSSLELGDSALYFCASSVGTGELFFGEGSRLTVL.

This clonotype was seen ten or more times. The chain employs TRBV9 and TRBJ2-3, with TRBD1 as a possible D gene (7 bases). The CDR3 runs to 13 residues. Trimming cost V 2 bases and J 7 bases, with 11 bases left between them. CDR1 is SGDLS, CDR2 YYNGEE, per germline. CDR3 region: CASSVPGGNTQYF. For the CDR3, the DNA is TGTGCCAGCAGCGTTCCAGGGGGGAATACGCAGTATTTT.

This chain links TRBV30 with TRBJ2-7, with D possibly being TRBD1 (6 bases). CDR1 is GTSNPN, CDR2 SVGIG, per germline (reference sequence). Trimming removed 4 bases from V and 5 bases from J, with 18 bases in between. CDR3 length: 14 residues. The CDR3, as DNA: TGTGCCTGGAACTCAGGACAGTCCGGGCACGAGCAGTACTTC. Translating gives CAWNSGQSGHEQYF.

This clonotype has a single count. Here the CDR3 reads CASSRDRDEQYV. DNA for the CDR3: TGTGCCAGCTCGCGGGACAGGGACGAGCAGTACGTC. The chain uses TRBV18 and TRBJ2-7; 9 nucleotides line up with TRBD1. The germline V gene has CDR1 KGHSH and CDR2 LQKENI. CDR3 length: 12 residues. V gave up 6 bases and J gave up 5 bases; unmatched junction bases: 2.

Concerning this clonotype: One base away lies a much larger clone, so this may be a sequencing read error. The V call is TRBV20-1, the J call TRBJ2-5, with TRBD2 identical over 7 bases. Germline values: CDR1 DFQATT, CDR2 SNEGSKA (reference sequence). The CDR3 length is 16 residues. The V gene end was trimmed by 4 bases and the J gene end by 11 bases; junction bases not matched to a gene: 22. CDR3 amino acids: CSATGGETGGDDEQYF. Written as DNA, the CDR3 is TGCAGTGCTACTGGGGGGGAGACTGGCGGCGACGATGAGCAGTACTTC.

This clonotype came up a few times. The V call is TRBV6-2 or TRBV6-3, the J call TRBJ1-2; D is unresolved. The V gene lost 0 bases and the J gene lost 10 bases, with 15 bases spanning the gap. The CDR3 length is 14 residues. CDR1 is MNHEY, CDR2 SVGEGT, per germline. The CDR3 protein is CASSYSMGTSVYTF. The CDR3 nucleotides are TGTGCCAGCAGTTACTCGATGGGCACCTCGGTCTACACCTTC.

Turning to this clonotype: A much larger clone differs by one base, so this may be a read error. The chain links TRBV28 to TRBJ2-1, with unresolved D. Germline V gene lookup returns CDR1 MDHEN and CDR2 SYDVKM. Deletions cut 5 bases from V and 3 bases from J, with 14 bases between. The CDR3 sequence is 15 residues long. In DNA, the CDR3 is TGTGCCAGCAGTCCCACGGGCAGAGTCTACAATGAGCAGTTCTTC. Residues: CASSPTGRVYNEQFF.

In regard to this clonotype: It differs at one base from a far larger clone, so likely a read error. The chain combines TRBV2 with TRBJ2-3; 15 bases fit TRBD2. The end of the DNA is better explained by TRBJ2-5, so the J call may be wrong. Germline V CDR1 and CDR2: SNHLY, FYNNEI. CDR3 length: 15 amino acids. The CDR3 loop is CTSSGLAGGPETQYF. Here the CDR3 DNA reads TGTACCAGCAGCGGACTAGCGGGAGGGCCAGAAACCCAGTACTTC.

CDR3 sequence: CASSPARTQSPGKTQYF. Written as DNA, the CDR3 is TGTGCCAGCAGCCCCGCCCGGACTCAGAGCCCTGGAAAGACCCAGTACTTC. The rearrangement joins TRBV11-2 to TRBJ2-3; D possibly corresponds to TRBD2 (5 bases). The J call may be mistaken, given a closer DNA end match to TRBJ2-5. Germline CDR1 SGHAT, CDR2 FQNNGV. The CDR3 sequence is 17 residues long.

With respect to this clonotype: Given a much more abundant clone one base away, this may be a read error. The chain employs TRBV30 and TRBJ2-7; 7 bases agree with TRBD1. Germline V lookup: CDR1 GTSNPN, CDR2 SVGIG (reference sequence). V lost 2 bases and J lost 6; bases outside the gene matches: 10. The CDR3 extends over 14 amino acids. The CDR3 DNA sequence: TGTGCCTGGAGTTCAGGGACAGAGGGCGCCGAGCAGTACTTC. Its translation: CAWSSGTEGAEQYF.

The table lists this clonotype with many counts. The chain is built from TRBV9 and TRBJ2-5; perhaps TRBD2 as D (6 bases). This CDR3 spans 14 amino acids. Trimming cost V 0 bases and J 4 bases, with 10 bases left between them. Germline V lookup: CDR1 SGDLS, CDR2 YYNGEE. Written as DNA, the CDR3 is TGTGCCAGCAGCGTAGTGGGGGGTGCAGAGACCCAGTACTTC. Translating it yields CASSVVGGAETQYF.

This clonotype was found a few times. This chain links TRBV19 with TRBJ1-2; D is ambiguous. V gave up 3 bases and J gave up 3 bases, with 14 bases separating them. CDR1 is LNHDA and CDR2 is SQIVND in the germline V gene (reference sequence). There are 15 residues in the CDR3. The chain's CDR3 is CASSIGREADYGYTF. The CDR3 DNA reads as TGTGCCAGTAGTATTGGAAGGGAAGCTGACTATGGCTACACCTTC.

Concerning this clonotype itself: The likely explanation is a read error, given a far larger clone one base away. This chain links TRBV11-2 with TRBJ2-7; no definite D call. CDR3 length equals 12 residues. CDR1 and CDR2 (germline): SGHAT, FQNNGV. V was clipped by 6 bases and J by 7 bases, with 13 bases between them. The CDR3 is CASSEKSREQYF. CDR3 nucleotide sequence: TGTGCCAGCAGTGAGAAGAGCCGTGAGCAGTACTTC. Supplemented by reference TRBV11-2 and TRBJ2-7, the full variable domain reads EAGVAQSPRYKIIEKRQSVAFWCNPISGHATLYWYQQILGQGPKLLIQFQNNGVVDDSQLPKDRFSAERLKGVDSTLKIQPAKLEDSAVYLCASSEKSREQYFGPGTRLTVT.

Many counts were recorded for this clonotype. The CDR3 reads CASSLDPGGTYEQYF. The CDR3 DNA reads as TGTGCCAGCAGCTTGGATCCGGGAGGAACCTACGAGCAGTACTTC. V is TRBV5-5 and J is TRBJ2-7; TRBD2 matches 7 bases. V shed 0 bases and J 2 bases; nucleotides not matched to a gene: 5. Germline V gene lookup returns CDR1 SGHKS and CDR2 YYEKEE (reference sequence). The CDR3 covers 15 residues.

This clonotype was observed at least ten times. This chain connects TRBV6-2 or TRBV6-3 to TRBJ2-7; D gene uncertain. Germline V CDR1 and CDR2: MNHEY, SVGEGT. Trimming removed 6 bases from V and 0 bases from J, with 18 bases in between. This CDR3 contains 16 residues. CDR3 DNA: TGTGCCAGCAGCAACCCTGGACGGTCCCTCTCCTACGAGCAGTACTTC. Its translation is CASSNPGRSLSYEQYF.